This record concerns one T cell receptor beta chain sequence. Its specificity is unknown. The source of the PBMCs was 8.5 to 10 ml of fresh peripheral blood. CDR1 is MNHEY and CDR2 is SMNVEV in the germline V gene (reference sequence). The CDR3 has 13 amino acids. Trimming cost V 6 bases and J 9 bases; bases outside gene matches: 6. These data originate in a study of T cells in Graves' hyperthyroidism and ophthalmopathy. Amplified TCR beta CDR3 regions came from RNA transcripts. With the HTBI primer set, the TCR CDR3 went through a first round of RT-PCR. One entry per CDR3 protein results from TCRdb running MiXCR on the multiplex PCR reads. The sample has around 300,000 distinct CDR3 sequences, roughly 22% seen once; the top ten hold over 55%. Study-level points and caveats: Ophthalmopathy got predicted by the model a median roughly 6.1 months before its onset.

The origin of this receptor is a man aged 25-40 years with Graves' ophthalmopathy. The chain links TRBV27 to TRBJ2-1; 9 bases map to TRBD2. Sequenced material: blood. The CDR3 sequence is CASSISGSSEQFF. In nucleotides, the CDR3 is TGTGCCAGCAGCATTAGCGGGAGTAGTGAGCAGTTCTTC.